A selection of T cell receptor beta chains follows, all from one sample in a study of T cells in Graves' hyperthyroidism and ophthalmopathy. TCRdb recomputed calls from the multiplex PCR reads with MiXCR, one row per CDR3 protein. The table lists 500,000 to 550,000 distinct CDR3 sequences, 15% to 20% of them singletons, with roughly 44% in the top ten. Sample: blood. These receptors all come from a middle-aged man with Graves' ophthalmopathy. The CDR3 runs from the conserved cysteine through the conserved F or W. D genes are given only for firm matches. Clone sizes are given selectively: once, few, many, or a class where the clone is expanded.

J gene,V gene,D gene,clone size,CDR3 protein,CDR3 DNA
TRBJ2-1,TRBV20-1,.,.,CSACQGIDEQFF,TGCAGTGCGTGTCAGGGGATCGATGAGCAGTTCTTC
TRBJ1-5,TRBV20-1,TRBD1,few,CSATRQGALFSNQPQHF,TGCAGTGCTACCAGACAGGGGGCTCTCTTTAGCAATCAGCCCCAGCATTTT
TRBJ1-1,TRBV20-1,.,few,CSAHPGGKNTEAFF,TGCAGTGCCCACCCGGGGGGAAAGAACACTGAAGCTTTCTTT
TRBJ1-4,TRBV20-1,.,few,CSAWGKFNEKLFF,TGCAGTGCCTGGGGCAAATTTAATGAAAAACTGTTTTTT
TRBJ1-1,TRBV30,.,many,CAWRWGANTEAFF,TGTGCCTGGAGGTGGGGGGCGAACACTGAAGCTTTCTTT
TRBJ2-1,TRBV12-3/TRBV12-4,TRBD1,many,CASSFYRGRDNEQFF,TGTGCCAGCAGTTTTTACAGGGGGCGCGACAATGAGCAGTTCTTC
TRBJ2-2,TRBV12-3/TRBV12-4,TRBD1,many,CASTSGGTGIKLRTGELFF,TGTGCCAGCACCTCTGGTGGGACAGGGATCAAACTCCGCACCGGGGAGCTGTTTTTT
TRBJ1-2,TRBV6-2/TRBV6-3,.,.,CASSYSRPGNNYGYTF,TGTGCCAGCAGTTACTCGAGGCCGGGGAACAACTATGGCTACACCTTC
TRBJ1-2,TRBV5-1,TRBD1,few,CASSNVDRQGYGYTF,TGCGCCAGCAGCAATGTAGACCGACAGGGCTATGGCTACACCTTC
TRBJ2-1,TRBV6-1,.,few,CASSNGNPWGREQFF,TGTGCCAGCTCCAACGGGAACCCCTGGGGGCGGGAGCAGTTCTTC
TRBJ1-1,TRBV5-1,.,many,CASSSGPPGMNTEAFF,TGCGCCAGCAGTTCCGGGCCTCCCGGGATGAACACTGAAGCTTTCTTT
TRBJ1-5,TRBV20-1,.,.,CSAGGGGNQPQHF,TGCAGTGCTGGGGGCGGGGGGAATCAGCCCCAGCATTTT
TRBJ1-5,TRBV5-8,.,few,CASSNISNQPQHF,TGTGCCAGCAGCAATATTAGCAATCAGCCCCAGCATTTT
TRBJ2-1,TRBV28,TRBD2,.,CASAGLLGRDNEQFF,TGTGCCAGCGCGGGACTACTAGGGAGGGACAATGAGCAGTTCTTC
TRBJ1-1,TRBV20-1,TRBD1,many,CSAPEGARTEAFF,TGCAGTGCTCCTGAGGGGGCGCGGACTGAAGCTTTCTTT
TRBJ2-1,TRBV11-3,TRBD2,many,CASSWVAGGYNEQFF,TGTGCCAGCAGCTGGGTAGCGGGAGGGTACAATGAGCAGTTCTTC
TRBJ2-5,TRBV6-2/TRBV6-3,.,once,CASSVTRGQTQYF,TGTGCCAGCAGTGTTACTCGAGGTCAGACCCAGTACTTC
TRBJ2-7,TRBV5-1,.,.,CASSLSNTAELYEQYF,TGCGCCAGCAGCTTGAGTAATACAGCGGAGCTCTACGAGCAGTACTTC
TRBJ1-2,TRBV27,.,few,CASSLTSGDGYTF,TGTGCCAGCAGTCTTACCTCCGGGGACGGCTACACCTTC
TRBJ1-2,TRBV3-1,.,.,CASSFRGSNYGYTF,TGTGCCAGCAGTTTCCGAGGGTCCAACTATGGCTACACCTTC
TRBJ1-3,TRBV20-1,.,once,CSVHGSGNTIYF,TGCAGTGTGCACGGATCTGGAAATACCATATATTTT
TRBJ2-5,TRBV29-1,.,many,CSVRGREATQETQYF,TGCAGCGTGAGGGGCAGGGAGGCCACCCAAGAGACCCAGTACTTC
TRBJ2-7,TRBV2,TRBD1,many,CASKGQGYEQYF,TGTGCCAGCAAAGGACAGGGGTACGAGCAGTACTTC
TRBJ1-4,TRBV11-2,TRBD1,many,CASSLSGQTNEKLFF,TGTGCCAGCAGCTTATCGGGACAGACAAATGAAAAACTGTTTTTT
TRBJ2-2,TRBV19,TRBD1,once,CASSRAGTGWLRELFF,TGTGCCAGTAGTCGAGCCGGGACAGGGTGGCTTAGGGAGCTGTTTTTT
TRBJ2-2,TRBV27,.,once,CASSLAGRGTGELFF,TGTGCCAGCAGTTTAGCGGGGAGAGGCACCGGGGAGCTGTTTTTT
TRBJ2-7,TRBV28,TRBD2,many,CATYPSSGATYEQYF,TGTGCCACCTATCCATCTAGCGGGGCCACCTACGAGCAGTACTTC
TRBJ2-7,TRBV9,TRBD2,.,CASSHSGSTYEQYF,TGTGCCAGCAGCCATAGCGGGAGCACCTACGAGCAGTACTTC
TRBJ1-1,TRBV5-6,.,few,CASSLFWRGGWAEAFF,TGTGCCAGCAGCTTGTTTTGGCGTGGGGGTTGGGCTGAAGCTTTCTTT
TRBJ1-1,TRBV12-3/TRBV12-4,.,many,CASSFLSTGRVTEAFF,TGTGCCAGCAGTTTTCTCTCCACAGGGAGGGTTACTGAAGCTTTCTTT
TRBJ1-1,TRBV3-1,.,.,CASSRAGIGTEAFF,TGTGCCAGCAGCCGGGCGGGGATTGGCACTGAAGCTTTCTTT
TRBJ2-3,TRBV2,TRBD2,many,CASARGSGVTDTQYF,TGTGCCAGCGCCCGTGGAAGCGGGGTCACAGATACGCAGTATTTT
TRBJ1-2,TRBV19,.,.,CASIGVSNDRAYGYTF,TGTGCCAGTATTGGGGTTAGTAACGACAGAGCCTATGGCTACACCTTC
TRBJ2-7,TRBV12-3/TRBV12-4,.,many,CASSFGWDWSYEQYF,TGTGCCAGCAGTTTCGGATGGGACTGGTCCTACGAGCAGTACTTC
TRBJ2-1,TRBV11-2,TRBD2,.,CASSPGPRQGPRSGTYNEQFF,TGTGCCAGCTCACCGGGACCCCGCCAGGGCCCTCGTAGCGGGACTTACAATGAGCAGTTCTTC
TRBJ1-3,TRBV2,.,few,CASSEVGNTIYF,TGTGCCAGCAGTGAGGTCGGAAACACCATATATTTT
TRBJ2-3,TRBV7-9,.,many,CASSSQGQSSDTQYF,TGTGCCAGCAGCTCCCAGGGACAAAGTTCAGATACGCAGTATTTT
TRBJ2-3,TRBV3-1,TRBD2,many,CASSHRTSIVTTDTQYF,TGTGCCAGCAGCCATCGGACTAGCATCGTCACCACAGATACGCAGTATTTT
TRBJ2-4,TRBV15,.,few,CATSSTRQGRDIQYF,TGTGCCACCAGCAGTACCCGACAGGGGAGGGACATTCAGTACTTC
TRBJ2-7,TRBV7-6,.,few,CASSPGSLYEQYF,TGTGCCAGCAGCCCCGGGAGCCTATACGAGCAGTACTTC
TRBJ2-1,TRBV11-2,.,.,CASSLNNPILGQFF,TGTGCCAGCAGTTTGAATAATCCCATCCTCGGGCAGTTCTTC
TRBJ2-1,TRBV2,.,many,CASSEGGDEQFF,TGTGCCAGCAGTGAGGGCGGGGATGAGCAGTTCTTC
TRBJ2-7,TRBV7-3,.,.,CASSLLAGQGHEQYF,TGTGCCAGCAGCCTACTAGCGGGACAGGGGCACGAGCAGTACTTC
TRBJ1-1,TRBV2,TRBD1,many,CASSSPGQADTEAFF,TGTGCCAGCAGTTCGCCCGGACAGGCAGACACTGAAGCTTTCTTT